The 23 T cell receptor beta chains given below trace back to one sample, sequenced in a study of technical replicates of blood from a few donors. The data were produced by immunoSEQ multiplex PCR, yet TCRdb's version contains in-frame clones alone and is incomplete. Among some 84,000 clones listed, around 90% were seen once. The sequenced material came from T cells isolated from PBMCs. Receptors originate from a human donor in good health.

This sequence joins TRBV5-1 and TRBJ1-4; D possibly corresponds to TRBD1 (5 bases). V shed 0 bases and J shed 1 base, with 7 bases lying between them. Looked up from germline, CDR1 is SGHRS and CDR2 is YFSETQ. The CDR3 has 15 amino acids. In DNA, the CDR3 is TGCGCCAGCAGCTTGGTGGGGGGAACTAATGAAAAACTGTTTTTT. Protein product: CASSLVGGTNEKLFF. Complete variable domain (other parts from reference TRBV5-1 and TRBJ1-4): KAGVTQTPRYLIKTRGQQVTLSCSPISGHRSVSWYQQTPGQGLQFLFEYFSETQRNKGNFPGRFSGRQFSNSRSEMNVSTLELGDSALYLCASSLVGGTNEKLFFGSGTQLSVL.

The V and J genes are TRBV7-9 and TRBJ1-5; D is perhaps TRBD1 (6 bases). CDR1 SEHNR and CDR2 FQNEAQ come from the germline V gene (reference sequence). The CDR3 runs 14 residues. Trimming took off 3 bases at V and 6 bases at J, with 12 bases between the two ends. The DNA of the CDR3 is TGTGCCAGCAGCTTCGGACAGATGGGTCAGCCCCAGCATTTT. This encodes CASSFGQMGQPQHF. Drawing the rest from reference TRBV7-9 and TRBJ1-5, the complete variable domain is DTGVSQNPRHKITKRGQNVTFRCDPISEHNRLYWYRQTLGQGPEFLTYFQNEAQLEKSRLLSDRFSAERPKGSFSTLEIQRTEQGDSAMYLCASSFGQMGQPQHFGDGTRLSIL.

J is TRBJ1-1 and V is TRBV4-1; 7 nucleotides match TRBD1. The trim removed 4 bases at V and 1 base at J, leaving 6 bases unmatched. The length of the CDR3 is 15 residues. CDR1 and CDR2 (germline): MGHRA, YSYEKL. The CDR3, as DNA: TGCGCCAGCAGCCTCCCGGGACAGCAGAACACTGAAGCTTTCTTT. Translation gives CASSLPGQQNTEAFF.

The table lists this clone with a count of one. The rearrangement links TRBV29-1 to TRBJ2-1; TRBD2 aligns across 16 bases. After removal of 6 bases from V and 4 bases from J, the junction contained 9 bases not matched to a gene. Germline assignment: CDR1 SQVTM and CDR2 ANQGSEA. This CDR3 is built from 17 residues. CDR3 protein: CSVVGLAGGSLYNEQFF. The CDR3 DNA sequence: TGCAGCGTCGTGGGACTAGCGGGAGGGTCGCTATACAATGAGCAGTTCTTC.

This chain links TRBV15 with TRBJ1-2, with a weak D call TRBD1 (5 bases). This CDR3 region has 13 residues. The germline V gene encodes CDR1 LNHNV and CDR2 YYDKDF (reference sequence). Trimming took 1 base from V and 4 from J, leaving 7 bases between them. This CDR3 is CATSRVDSYGYTF. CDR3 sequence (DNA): TGTGCCACCAGCAGAGTTGACAGCTATGGCTACACCTTC.

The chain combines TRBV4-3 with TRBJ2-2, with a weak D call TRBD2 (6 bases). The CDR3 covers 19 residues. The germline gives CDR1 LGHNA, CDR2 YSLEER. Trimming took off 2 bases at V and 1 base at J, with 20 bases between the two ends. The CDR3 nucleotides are TGCGCCAGCAGCCAACGATGGGGGTTAGCGGTGGGGAACACCGGGGAGCTGTTTTTT. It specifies CASSQRWGLAVGNTGELFF.

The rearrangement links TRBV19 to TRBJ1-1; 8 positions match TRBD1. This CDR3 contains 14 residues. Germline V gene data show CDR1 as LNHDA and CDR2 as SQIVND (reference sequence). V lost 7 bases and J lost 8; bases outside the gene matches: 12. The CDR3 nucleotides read TGTGCCAGTACCCCGGACAGGGATCGTGGGGAAGCTTTCTTT. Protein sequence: CASTPDRDRGEAFF.

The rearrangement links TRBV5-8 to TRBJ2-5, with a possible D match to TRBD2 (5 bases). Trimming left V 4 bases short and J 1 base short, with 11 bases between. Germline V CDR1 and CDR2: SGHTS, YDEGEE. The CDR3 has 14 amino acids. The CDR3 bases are TGTGCCAGCAGCCCCGGACTTACCCAAGAGACCCAGTACTTC. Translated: CASSPGLTQETQYF. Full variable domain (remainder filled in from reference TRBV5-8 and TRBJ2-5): EAGVTQSPTHLIKTRGQQATLRCSPISGHTSVYWYQQALGLGLQFLLWYDEGEERNRGNFPPRFSGRQFPNYSSELNVNALELEDSALYLCASSPGLTQETQYFGPGTRLLVL.

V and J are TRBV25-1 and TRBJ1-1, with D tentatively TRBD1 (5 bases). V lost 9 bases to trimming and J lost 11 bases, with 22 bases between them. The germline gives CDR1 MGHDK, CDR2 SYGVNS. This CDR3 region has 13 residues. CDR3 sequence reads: CASNEPGDLRAFF. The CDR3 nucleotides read TGTGCCAGTAACGAACCGGGGGACCTAAGGGCTTTCTTT.

CDR3 region: CASTTAGGFNNEQFF. The CDR3 coding sequence is TGTGCCAGTACCACGGCGGGAGGGTTCAACAATGAGCAGTTCTTC. This chain connects TRBV19 to TRBJ2-1, with TRBD2 identical over 9 bases. Germline trimming cut 7 bases from V and 5 bases from J; bases unmatched to any gene: 9. The CDR3 spans 15 residues. The germline CDR1 and CDR2 sequences are LNHDA and SQIVND (reference sequence).

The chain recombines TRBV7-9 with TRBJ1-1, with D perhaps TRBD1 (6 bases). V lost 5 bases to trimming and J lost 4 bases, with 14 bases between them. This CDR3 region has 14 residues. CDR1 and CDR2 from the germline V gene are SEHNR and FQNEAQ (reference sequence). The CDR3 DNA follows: TGTGCCAGCAGCCCTAGGGGACACCTCACTGAAGCTTTCTTT. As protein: CASSPRGHLTEAFF.

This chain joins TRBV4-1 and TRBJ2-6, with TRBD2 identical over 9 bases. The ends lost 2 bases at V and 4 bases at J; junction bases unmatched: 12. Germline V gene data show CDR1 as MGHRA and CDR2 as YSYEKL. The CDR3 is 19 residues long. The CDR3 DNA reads TGCGCCAGCAGCCAAAGCGCTGCGGGAGGGCCTGGAGGGGCCAACGTCCTGACTTTC. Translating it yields CASSQSAAGGPGGANVLTF.

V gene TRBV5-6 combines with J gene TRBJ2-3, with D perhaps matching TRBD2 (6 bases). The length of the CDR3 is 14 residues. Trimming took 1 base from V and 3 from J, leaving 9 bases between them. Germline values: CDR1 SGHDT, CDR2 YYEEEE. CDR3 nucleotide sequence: TGTGCCAGCAGCTTGCTCGGGGGAACAGATACGCAGTATTTT. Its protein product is CASSLLGGTDTQYF.

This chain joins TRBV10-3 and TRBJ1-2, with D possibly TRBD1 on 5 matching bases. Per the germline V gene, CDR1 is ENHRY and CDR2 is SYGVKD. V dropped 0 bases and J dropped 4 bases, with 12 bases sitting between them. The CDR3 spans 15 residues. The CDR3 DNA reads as TGTGCCATCAGTGAGTCGGCCAGGGACTCCTATGGCTACACCTTC. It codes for CAISESARDSYGYTF.

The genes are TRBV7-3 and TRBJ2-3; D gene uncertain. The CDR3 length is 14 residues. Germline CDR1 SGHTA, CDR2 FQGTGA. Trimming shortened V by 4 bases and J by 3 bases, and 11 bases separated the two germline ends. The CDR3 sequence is CASSSSTRTDTQYF. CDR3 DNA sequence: TGTGCCAGCAGCTCGTCCACCAGGACAGATACGCAGTATTTT. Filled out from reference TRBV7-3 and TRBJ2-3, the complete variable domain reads GAGVSQTPSNKVTEKGKYVELRCDPISGHTALYWYRQSLGQGPEFLIYFQGTGAADDSGLPNDRFFAVRPEGSVSTLKIQRTERGDSAVYLCASSSSTRTDTQYFGPGTRLTVL.

As DNA, the CDR3 is TGTGCCAGCAGCTTGAGAGCTCCGGATCAGCCCCAGCATTTT. Translation gives CASSLRAPDQPQHF. The chain has TRBV7-8 and TRBJ1-5; no firm D call. The length of the CDR3 is 14 residues. Trimming pared 3 bases from V and 5 bases from J, leaving 11 bases between. Germline V lookup: CDR1 SGHVS, CDR2 FQNEAQ.

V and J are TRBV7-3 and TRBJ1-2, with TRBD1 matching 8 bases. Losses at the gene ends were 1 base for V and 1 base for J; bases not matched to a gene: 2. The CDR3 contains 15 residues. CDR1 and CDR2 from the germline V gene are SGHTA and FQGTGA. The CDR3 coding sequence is TGTGCCAGCAGCTTAAAACAGGGGGTTAACTATGGCTACACCTTC. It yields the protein CASSLKQGVNYGYTF.

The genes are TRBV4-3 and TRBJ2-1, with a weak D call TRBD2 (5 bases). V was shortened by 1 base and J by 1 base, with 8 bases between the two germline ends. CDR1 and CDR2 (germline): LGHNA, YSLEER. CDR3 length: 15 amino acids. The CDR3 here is CASSQGGGSYNEQFF. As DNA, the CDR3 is TGCGCCAGCAGCCAAGGAGGCGGGTCCTACAATGAGCAGTTCTTC.

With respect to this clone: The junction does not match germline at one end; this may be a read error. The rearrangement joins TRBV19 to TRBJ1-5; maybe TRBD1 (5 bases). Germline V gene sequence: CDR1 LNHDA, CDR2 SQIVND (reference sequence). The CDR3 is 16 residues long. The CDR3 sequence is CASSLDTGVWGQPQHF. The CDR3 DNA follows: TGTGCCAGTAGTTTAGACACAGGAGTCTGGGGTCAGCCCCAGCATTTT. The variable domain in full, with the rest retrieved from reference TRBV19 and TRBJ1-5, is DGGITQSPKYLFRKEGQNVTLSCEQNLNHDAMYWYRQDPGQGLRLIYYSQIVNDFQKGDIAEGYSVSREKKESFPLTVTSAQKNPTAFYLCASSLDTGVWGQPQHFGDGTRLSIL.

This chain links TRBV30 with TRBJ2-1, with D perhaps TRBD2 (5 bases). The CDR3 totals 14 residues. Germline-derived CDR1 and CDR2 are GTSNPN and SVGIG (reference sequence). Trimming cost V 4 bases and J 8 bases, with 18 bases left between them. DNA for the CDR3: TGTGCCTGGACCCAGTCTAGCCAGATACATGAGCAGTTCTTC. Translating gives CAWTQSSQIHEQFF.

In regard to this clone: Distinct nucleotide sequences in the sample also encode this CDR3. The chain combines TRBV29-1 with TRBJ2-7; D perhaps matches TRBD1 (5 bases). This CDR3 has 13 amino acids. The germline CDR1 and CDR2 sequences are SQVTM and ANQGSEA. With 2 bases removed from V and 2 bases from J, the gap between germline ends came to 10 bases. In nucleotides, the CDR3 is TGCAGCGTTGAATCTACAGGAACCTACGAGCAGTACTTC. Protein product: CSVESTGTYEQYF.

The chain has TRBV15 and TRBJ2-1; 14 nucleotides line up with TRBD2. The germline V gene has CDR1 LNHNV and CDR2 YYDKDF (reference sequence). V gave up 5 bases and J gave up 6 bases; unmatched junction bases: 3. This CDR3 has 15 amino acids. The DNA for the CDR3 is TGTGCCACCAGCGGGACTAGCGGGAGAGTCAATGAGCAGTTCTTC. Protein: CATSGTSGRVNEQFF.

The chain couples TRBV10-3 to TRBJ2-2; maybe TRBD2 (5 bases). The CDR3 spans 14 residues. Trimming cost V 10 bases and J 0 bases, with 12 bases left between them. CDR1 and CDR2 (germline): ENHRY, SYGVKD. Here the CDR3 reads CATAGNANTGELFF. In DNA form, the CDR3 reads TGTGCCACAGCCGGGAACGCGAACACCGGGGAGCTGTTTTTT.